A single sample is the source of the 20 T cell receptor beta chains below, sequenced in a study of blood T cell repertoires in COVID-19 (TCRdb year 2020). Library generation was performed with the immunoSEQ multiplex PCR assay. TCRdb provides this immuneACCESS table in a form limited to in-frame rearrangements. Some clones are lacking; in checked studies, under half of them reflect an unresolved V gene, and why the rest are absent is not known. The sample profile shows fewer than 250,000 clones; around 83% of them were found once. Clones ranked in the top ten supply 2.9% of the sample. The material sequenced was peripheral blood. The origin of the receptors is a man between 45 and 60 years old with active or convalescent COVID-19.

This clone came up once. This chain uses TRBV7-2 with TRBJ1-4; the match to TRBD1 covers 7 bases. After removal of 3 bases from V and 4 bases from J, the junction contained 2 bases not matched to a gene. Germline assignment: CDR1 SGHTA and CDR2 FQGNSA. This CDR3 comprises 14 residues. This chain's CDR3 is CASSLTGLNEKLFF. CDR3 nucleotide sequence: TGTGCCAGCAGCTTGACAGGGCTTAATGAAAAACTGTTTTTT.

The rearrangement links TRBV5-1 to TRBJ2-5, with 13 bases lining up with TRBD2. The CDR3 length is 16 residues. The ends lost 2 bases at V and 2 bases at J; junction bases unmatched: 3. The germline V gene encodes CDR1 SGHRS and CDR2 YFSETQ. CDR3 amino acids: CASSFGLAGVQETQYF. The DNA of the CDR3 is TGCGCCAGCAGCTTCGGACTAGCGGGGGTACAAGAGACCCAGTACTTC.

The chain employs TRBV28 and TRBJ1-2; D is possibly TRBD1 (6 bases). The V gene's germline CDR1 is MDHEN and CDR2 SYDVKM. V was trimmed by 4 bases and J by 4 bases, leaving 10 bases between them. There are 13 residues in the CDR3. The CDR3 spells CASSSGTFYGYTF. The CDR3 DNA sequence: TGTGCCAGCAGTTCCGGGACATTCTATGGCTACACCTTC.

This clone appeared a single time. This sequence joins TRBV5-4 and TRBJ2-1; 11 nucleotides agree with TRBD2. Germline V CDR1 and CDR2: SGHNT, YYREEE (reference sequence). Trimming removed 0 bases from V and 7 bases from J; junction bases left unmatched: 3. The length of the CDR3 is 15 residues. CDR3 loop: CASSLGGLAENEQFF. The CDR3 DNA reads TGTGCCAGCAGCTTGGGGGGACTAGCGGAGAATGAGCAGTTCTTC.

This chain joins TRBV6-5 and TRBJ1-1, with a possible D match to TRBD1 (5 bases). The CDR3 is 14 amino acids. Trimming removed 4 bases from V and 5 bases from J, with 14 bases in between. Germline loops: CDR1 MNHEY, CDR2 SVGAGI. CDR3 sequence reads: CASSLTRGGTEAFF. Written as DNA, the CDR3 is TGTGCCAGCAGTTTAACGCGGGGGGGGACTGAAGCTTTCTTT.

The V and J genes are TRBV4-2 and TRBJ2-7; 10 bases line up with TRBD2. The CDR3 has 15 residues. Germline V lookup: CDR1 LGHNA, CDR2 YNFKEQ. The ends lost 4 bases at V and 4 bases at J; junction bases unmatched: 7. This CDR3 is CASSPVAGGRYEQYF. CDR3 DNA: TGTGCCAGCAGCCCTGTAGCGGGAGGAAGGTACGAGCAGTACTTC.

The chain employs TRBV6-5 and TRBJ2-3; 10 bases agree with TRBD2. V shed 4 bases, J shed 2 bases, and the junction held 6 bases outside the gene matches. Germline V lookup: CDR1 MNHEY, CDR2 SVGAGI. The CDR3 consists of 16 residues. This CDR3 is CASSLTTSGTTDTQYF. DNA for the CDR3: TGTGCCAGCAGTTTAACCACTAGCGGGACCACAGATACGCAGTATTTT.

The gene calls are TRBV7-9 and TRBJ2-7; TRBD1 agrees at 7 bases. This CDR3 is 18 amino acids long. Germline V gives CDR1 SEHNR, CDR2 FQNEAQ (reference sequence). J gave up 0 bases and V 0 bases, and 11 bases lay outside the gene matches. CDR3 nucleotide sequence: TGTGCCAGCAGCTTAGCGCTGAGGGGGCTCAGGAGCTCCTACGAGCAGTACTTC. Amino acid sequence: CASSLALRGLRSSYEQYF.

The J gene is TRBJ1-5, the V gene TRBV7-2; 9 bases map to TRBD1. Trimming removed 6 bases from V and 3 bases from J; junction bases left unmatched: 6. The CDR3 is made up of 15 amino acids. In germline, CDR1 is SGHTA, CDR2 FQGNSA. The DNA for the CDR3 is TGTGCCAGCAGGGGGGGGACAGGGAACAATCAGCCCCAGCATTTT. Amino acids: CASRGGTGNNQPQHF.

V and J are TRBV19 and TRBJ2-2, with TRBD1 matching over 8 bases. Germline V gene sequence: CDR1 LNHDA, CDR2 SQIVND (reference sequence). V was pared by 5 bases and J by 1 base, with 0 bases of the junction left unmatched. This CDR3 contains 14 residues. CDR3 in amino acids: CASSGTGNTGELFF. The DNA for the CDR3 is TGTGCCAGTAGTGGGACAGGGAACACCGGGGAGCTGTTTTTT.

The chain is built from TRBV14 and TRBJ1-1, with 9 bases lining up with TRBD1. Germline V gene lookup returns CDR1 SGHDN and CDR2 FVKESK. CDR3 size: 13 residues. After removal of 3 bases from V and 11 bases from J, the junction contained 7 bases not matched to a gene. CDR3: CASSQLQGARAFF. The CDR3 region has the DNA TGTGCCAGCAGCCAGCTACAGGGGGCACGGGCTTTCTTT.

The V and J genes are TRBV19 and TRBJ2-7; TRBD1 matches 8 bases. The CDR3 loop spans 15 amino acids. Germline V gives CDR1 LNHDA, CDR2 SQIVND (reference sequence). Trimming removed 2 bases from V and 3 bases from J; junction bases left unmatched: 6. CDR3 bases: TGTGCCAGTAGTATATCAGGGGGCACGTACTACGAGCAGTACTTC. The encoded protein is CASSISGGTYYEQYF.

V usage is TRBV7-9 and J usage is TRBJ2-7; 7 nucleotides line up with TRBD1. V lost 4 bases, J lost 7 bases, and 13 bases stayed unmatched. The germline gives CDR1 SEHNR, CDR2 FQNEAQ (reference sequence). The CDR3 runs to 15 residues. This CDR3 reads CASSSAGTEVGEQYF. CDR3 DNA: TGTGCCAGCAGCTCCGCCGGGACAGAGGTCGGGGAGCAGTACTTC.

This chain joins TRBV14 and TRBJ2-1, with 8 bases fitting TRBD2. This CDR3 region has 17 residues. From germline, CDR1 is SGHDN and CDR2 FVKESK. V trimming: 4 bases; J trimming: 5 bases; junction bases outside the gene matches: 13. The CDR3 DNA is TGTGCCAGCAGCCGCTGGGAGGTTGCGGGAGGAAACAATGAGCAGTTCTTC. Encoded protein: CASSRWEVAGGNNEQFF. Full variable domain (missing parts from reference TRBV14 and TRBJ2-1): EAGVTQFPSHSVIEKGQTVTLRCDPISGHDNLYWYRRVMGKEIKFLLHFVKESKQDESGMPNNRFLAERTGGTYSTLKVQPAELEDSGVYFCASSRWEVAGGNNEQFFGPGTRLTVL.

The rearrangement links TRBV5-8 to TRBJ1-2; TRBD1 is a possible D gene (6 bases). Germline V gives CDR1 SGHTS, CDR2 YDEGEE. This CDR3 has 15 amino acids. V gave up 4 bases and J gave up 4 bases, with 17 bases separating them. CDR3 nucleotides: TGTGCCAGCAGCCGTCGGGGGGGCGGGAGCTATGGCTACACCTTC. It translates to CASSRRGGGSYGYTF.

The chain carries TRBV12-3 or TRBV12-4 and TRBJ2-5; maybe TRBD1 (5 bases). The CDR3 length is 12 residues. V lost 5 bases and J lost 2, with 6 bases in between. The CDR3 DNA reads as TGTGCCAGCAGTAAGGGGCAAGAGACCCAGTACTTC. It codes for CASSKGQETQYF.

This clone was counted only a few times. The identical CDR3 is also encoded by other nucleotide sequences in the sample. The genes are TRBV6-5 and TRBJ2-7; D may be TRBD2 (5 bases). Trimming shortened V by 5 bases and J by 0 bases, and 8 bases separated the two germline ends. Germline V gives CDR1 MNHEY, CDR2 SVGAGI. There are 13 residues in the CDR3. CDR3 nucleotide sequence: TGTGCCAGCAGTCCTCGGGGCTCCTACGAGCAGTACTTC. Translated: CASSPRGSYEQYF.

The chain's CDR3 is CASSPRDRVETQYF. CDR3 sequence (DNA): TGTGCCAGTAGTCCCCGGGACAGGGTCGAGACCCAGTACTTC. The chain couples TRBV19 to TRBJ2-5; TRBD1 agrees at 9 bases. Looked up from germline, CDR1 is LNHDA and CDR2 is SQIVND (reference sequence). After removal of 5 bases from V and 5 bases from J, the junction contained 6 bases not matched to a gene. This CDR3 region has 14 residues.

This clone was observed a single time. In DNA, the CDR3 is TGTGCCAGTAGTTCTCAATCCCAGGTCGAACAGTACTTC. This codes for CASSSQSQVEQYF. The V and J genes are TRBV19 and TRBJ2-7; D unclear. V lost 5 bases and J lost 10, with 18 bases in between. In germline, CDR1 is LNHDA, CDR2 SQIVND (reference sequence). CDR3 length: 13 amino acids.

The chain carries TRBV6-5 and TRBJ1-2, with D maybe TRBD1 (5 bases). CDR1 is MNHEY, CDR2 SVGAGI, per germline. Trimming took 7 bases from V and 3 from J, leaving 15 bases between them. The CDR3 consists of 14 residues. The CDR3 region is CASTPPGLHYGYTF. CDR3 coding DNA: TGTGCCAGCACCCCCCCGGGACTTCACTATGGCTACACCTTC.